A selection of T cell receptor beta chains follows, all from one sample in a study of control samples from healthy donors and cancer patients. Profiling relied on immunoSEQ multiplex PCR, and the TCRdb table lists in-frame clones only, not all of them. The top ten clones hold around 0.92% of a sample with over 150,000 clones, 96% of them seen once. The material sequenced was blood. These receptors were collected from a woman in her 30s in good health. CDR3s include the opening cysteine and the closing phenylalanine or tryptophan. Each record gives: J gene, V gene, clone size, CDR3 length, D gene, CDR3 protein, CDR3 DNA. The D gene is left open where the match is weak. Only some rows state a clone size, as once, few, many or a class for expanded clones.

J: TRBJ2-6; V: TRBV7-9; size: NA; length: 16; D: TRBD2; CDR3: CASSLASGIGANVLTF; DNA: TGTGCCAGCAGCTTGGCCAGCGGGATTGGGGCCAACGTCCTGACTTTC
J: TRBJ2-2; V: TRBV6-1; size: NA; length: 17; D: NA; CDR3: CASSESMGGSNTGELFF; DNA: TGTGCCAGCAGTGAATCTATGGGTGGTTCAAACACCGGGGAGCTGTTTTTT
J: TRBJ2-1; V: TRBV6-1; size: NA; length: 14; D: TRBD2; CDR3: CASSEGGTSGVVFF; DNA: TGTGCCAGCAGTGAAGGGGGGACTAGCGGGGTTGTGTTCTTC
J: TRBJ2-5; V: TRBV19; size: NA; length: 15; D: TRBD2; CDR3: CASSIGTSGRETQYF; DNA: TGTGCCAGTAGTATCGGGACTAGCGGGCGAGAGACCCAGTACTTC
J: TRBJ2-7; V: TRBV7-2; size: NA; length: 15; D: NA; CDR3: CASSPEVGRSYEQYF; DNA: TGTGCCAGCAGCCCCGAGGTCGGGCGTTCCTACGAGCAGTACTTC
J: TRBJ2-1; V: TRBV27; size: NA; length: 18; D: NA; CDR3: CASSLRVSGEMFYNEQFF; DNA: TGTGCCAGCAGTTTAAGGGTCTCAGGGGAGATGTTTTACAATGAGCAGTTCTTC
J: TRBJ1-5; V: TRBV18; size: NA; length: 12; D: NA; CDR3: CASSPPNQPQHF; DNA: TGTGCCAGCTCACCCCCCAATCAGCCCCAGCATTTT
J: TRBJ1-1; V: TRBV6-5; size: NA; length: 13; D: NA; CDR3: CASSKGGFTEAFF; DNA: TGTGCCAGCAGCAAGGGTGGGTTCACTGAAGCTTTCTTT
J: TRBJ2-7; V: TRBV12-5; size: NA; length: 13; D: NA; CDR3: CASGLTGSYEQYF; DNA: TGTGCTAGTGGTTTAACGGGCTCCTACGAGCAGTACTTC
J: TRBJ1-5; V: TRBV27; size: NA; length: 19; D: TRBD1; CDR3: CASSPLPGQGAIFNQPQHF; DNA: TGTGCCAGCAGTCCATTGCCGGGACAGGGGGCAATATTCAATCAGCCCCAGCATTTT
J: TRBJ1-4; V: TRBV7-9; size: NA; length: 15; D: TRBD1; CDR3: CASSPLTGRSEKLFF; DNA: TGTGCCAGCAGCCCATTGACAGGGAGGAGTGAAAAACTGTTTTTT
J: TRBJ1-2; V: TRBV5-1; size: once; length: 15; D: NA; CDR3: CASSLGLREAYGYTF; DNA: TGCGCCAGCAGCTTGGGGCTCAGGGAAGCCTATGGCTACACCTTC
J: TRBJ1-2; V: TRBV5-1; size: NA; length: 13; D: TRBD1; CDR3: CASSPGQGYGYTF; DNA: TGCGCCAGCAGCCCGGGACAGGGATATGGCTACACCTTC
J: TRBJ1-2; V: TRBV30; size: NA; length: 14; D: TRBD1; CDR3: CACPKDRGGYGYTF; DNA: TGTGCCTGCCCCAAGGACAGGGGTGGCTATGGCTACACCTTC
J: TRBJ2-7; V: TRBV28; size: NA; length: 14; D: TRBD1; CDR3: CASSLGDRSREQYF; DNA: TGTGCCAGCAGTTTGGGGGACAGGTCTCGGGAGCAGTACTTC
J: TRBJ2-1; V: TRBV30; size: once; length: 14; D: NA; CDR3: CAYTKVPANNEQFF; DNA: TGTGCCTACACGAAGGTGCCTGCAAACAATGAGCAGTTCTTC
J: TRBJ1-3; V: TRBV3-1/TRBV3-2; size: NA; length: 15; D: NA; CDR3: CASSRSAASGNTIYF; DNA: TGTGCCAGCAGCCGGTCGGCAGCCTCTGGAAACACCATATATTTT
J: TRBJ2-1; V: TRBV14; size: NA; length: 18; D: TRBD2; CDR3: CASSYQTTSGRPWNEQFF; DNA: TGTGCCAGCAGCTACCAAACAACTAGCGGCAGACCTTGGAATGAGCAGTTCTTC
J: TRBJ1-4; V: TRBV5-5; size: NA; length: 17; D: NA; CDR3: CATTLRAETTSNEKLFF; DNA: TGTGCCACCACCTTACGGGCGGAAACAACTTCTAATGAAAAACTGTTTTTT
J: TRBJ1-1; V: TRBV5-5; size: NA; length: 15; D: NA; CDR3: CASSLVTGLYTEAFF; DNA: TGTGCCAGCAGCTTGGTCACCGGTTTGTACACTGAAGCTTTCTTT
J: TRBJ1-2; V: TRBV5-8; size: NA; length: 12; D: NA; CDR3: CASSPVMLRYTF; DNA: TGTGCCAGCAGCCCCGTAATGCTTCGCTACACCTTC
J: TRBJ1-5; V: TRBV5-5; size: NA; length: 15; D: NA; CDR3: CASSHRAGANQPQHF; DNA: TGTGCCAGCAGCCACAGGGCAGGGGCGAATCAGCCCCAGCATTTT
J: TRBJ2-2; V: TRBV3-1/TRBV3-2; size: NA; length: 14; D: NA; CDR3: CASSRTPSPGELFF; DNA: TGTGCCAGCAGTCGGACACCCTCTCCAGGGGAGCTGTTTTTT
J: TRBJ1-5; V: TRBV28; size: NA; length: 16; D: NA; CDR3: CASSLGLRGSNQPQHF; DNA: TGTGCCAGCAGTTTGGGACTCCGAGGGAGCAATCAGCCCCAGCATTTT
J: TRBJ2-1; V: TRBV29-1; size: NA; length: 13; D: TRBD2; CDR3: CSLTSGEYNEQFF; DNA: TGCAGCCTGACTAGCGGGGAATACAATGAGCAGTTCTTC